This TCR beta chain was captured in a study of blood T cell repertoires in COVID-19. Study processing details: Estimation of nucleated cell counts was performed using reference gene primer amplification. Profiled with immunoSEQ multiplex PCR; TCRdb holds only in-frame clones, not every one. V and J calls and clone size are as listed in that table; D and trimming were resolved from the DNA. The data show tens of thousands of clones, about nine tenths seen once. Germline CDR1 and CDR2: MNHEY and SMNVEV (reference sequence). The CDR3 has 13 residues. Trimming pared 5 bases from V and 2 bases from J, leaving 9 bases between.

The rearrangement joins TRBV27 to TRBJ1-2; D ambiguous. The source is a man in his 60s with COVID-19, enrolled during active disease. The material sequenced was peripheral blood. Here the CDR3 reads CASSSFVNYGYTF. In nucleotides, the CDR3 is TGTGCCAGCAGTAGCTTTGTAAACTATGGCTACACCTTC.